The TCR beta chain under discussion was sequenced for a study of T cell responses to AZD1222 COVID-19 vaccine. V dropped 3 bases and J dropped 3; count of bases not matched to a gene: 7. Germline V gives CDR1 WNHNN, CDR2 SYGVQD (reference sequence). There are 17 residues in the CDR3. Generated by immunoSEQ multiplex PCR, the TCRdb table keeps only in-frame clones and is missing some. The sample shows over 65,000 clones, 70% to 90% of them seen only once. Notes on the study in general: The donor group comprised mostly white British people and more females; the analysis possibly underestimated clonal diversity. Reportedly, nearly half of unique spike TCRs recognized epitopes outside B.1.351/B.1.1.7 mutations. The study identified only five to seven AZD1222 recipients as seropositive at baseline.

A word on this clone: Its antigen is not identified.

This TCR was recovered from an adult in good health. Sequenced here: peripheral blood, sampled on day 0 of AZD1222 vaccination. J is TRBJ2-3 and V is TRBV10-1, with 12 bases aligning to TRBD2. Written as DNA, the CDR3 is TGCGCCAGCAGTGACCTTACTAGCGGGAGGAAGACAGATACGCAGTATTTT. It specifies CASSDLTSGRKTDTQYF.